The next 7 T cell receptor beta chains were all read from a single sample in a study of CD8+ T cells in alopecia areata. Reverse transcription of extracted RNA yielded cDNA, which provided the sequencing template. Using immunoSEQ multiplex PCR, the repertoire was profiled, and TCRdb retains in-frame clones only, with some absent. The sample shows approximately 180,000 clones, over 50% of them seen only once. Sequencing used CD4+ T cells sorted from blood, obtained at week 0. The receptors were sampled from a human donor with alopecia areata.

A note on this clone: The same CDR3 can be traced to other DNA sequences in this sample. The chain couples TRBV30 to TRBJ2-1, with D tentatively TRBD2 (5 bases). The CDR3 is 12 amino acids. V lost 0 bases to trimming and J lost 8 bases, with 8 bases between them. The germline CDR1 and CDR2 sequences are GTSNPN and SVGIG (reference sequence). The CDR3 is CAWSVRGDEQFF. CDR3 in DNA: TGTGCCTGGAGTGTCCGGGGAGATGAGCAGTTCTTC.

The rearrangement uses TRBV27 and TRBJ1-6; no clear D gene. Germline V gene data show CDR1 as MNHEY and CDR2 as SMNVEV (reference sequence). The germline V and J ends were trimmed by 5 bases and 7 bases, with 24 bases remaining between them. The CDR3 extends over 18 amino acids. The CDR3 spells CASSRAASSDIGNSPLHF. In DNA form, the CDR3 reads TGTGCCAGCAGTAGGGCAGCCTCCTCTGATATAGGCAATTCACCCCTCCACTTT.

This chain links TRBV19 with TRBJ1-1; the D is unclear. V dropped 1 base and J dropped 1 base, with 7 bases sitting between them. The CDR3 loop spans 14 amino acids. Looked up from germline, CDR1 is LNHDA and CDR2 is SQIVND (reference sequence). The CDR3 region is CASSIGRQNTEAFF. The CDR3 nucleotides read TGTGCCAGTAGTATAGGTCGACAGAACACTGAAGCTTTCTTT.

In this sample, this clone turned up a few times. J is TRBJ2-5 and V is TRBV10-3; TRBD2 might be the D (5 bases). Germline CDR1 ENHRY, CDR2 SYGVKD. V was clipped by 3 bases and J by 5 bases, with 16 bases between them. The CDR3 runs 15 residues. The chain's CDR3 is CAISETRWPGETQYF. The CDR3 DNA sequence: TGTGCCATCAGTGAAACGCGCTGGCCGGGGGAGACCCAGTACTTC.

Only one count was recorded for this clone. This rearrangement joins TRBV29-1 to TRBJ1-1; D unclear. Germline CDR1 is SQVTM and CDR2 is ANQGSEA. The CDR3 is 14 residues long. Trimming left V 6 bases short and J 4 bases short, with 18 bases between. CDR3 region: CSVGGRGSSTEAFF. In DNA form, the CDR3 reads TGCAGCGTCGGAGGACGAGGATCGAGCACTGAAGCTTTCTTT.

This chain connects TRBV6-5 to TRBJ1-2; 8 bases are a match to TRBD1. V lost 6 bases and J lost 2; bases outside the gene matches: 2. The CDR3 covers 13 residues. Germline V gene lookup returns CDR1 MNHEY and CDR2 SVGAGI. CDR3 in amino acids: CASRDRENYGYTF. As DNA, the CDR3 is TGTGCCAGCAGGGACAGGGAAAACTATGGCTACACCTTC.

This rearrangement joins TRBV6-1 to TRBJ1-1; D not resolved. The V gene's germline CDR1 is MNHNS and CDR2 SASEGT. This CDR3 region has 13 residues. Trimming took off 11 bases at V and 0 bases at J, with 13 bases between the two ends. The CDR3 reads CAGGLGMNTEAFF. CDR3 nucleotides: TGTGCCGGTGGGTTGGGGATGAACACTGAAGCTTTCTTT.